This paragraph covers one TCR beta chain sequence. This entry is derived from a study of Graves' ophthalmopathy and Graves' hyperthyroidism. The CDR3 runs 12 residues. Germline V lookup: CDR1 SQVTM, CDR2 ANQGSEA. The ends were cut back, 6 bases at V and 2 bases at J, with 10 bases in the middle. TCR beta CDR3 regions were amplified from RNA transcripts. In the first round, RT-PCR was carried out with HTBI primers, and a multiplex PCR formed the second round. MiXCR, run by TCRdb on the multiplex PCR reads, gives a single entry per CDR3 protein. The data contain about 740,000 distinct CDR3 sequences, around 40% of them singletons.

Material for sequencing was peripheral blood. The gene calls are TRBV29-1 and TRBJ1-2; D uncertain. The receptor comes from an adult man with Graves' ophthalmopathy. The DNA for the CDR3 is TGCAGCGTCGGGAGGTCGAACTATGGCTACACCTTC. Protein product: CSVGRSNYGYTF.